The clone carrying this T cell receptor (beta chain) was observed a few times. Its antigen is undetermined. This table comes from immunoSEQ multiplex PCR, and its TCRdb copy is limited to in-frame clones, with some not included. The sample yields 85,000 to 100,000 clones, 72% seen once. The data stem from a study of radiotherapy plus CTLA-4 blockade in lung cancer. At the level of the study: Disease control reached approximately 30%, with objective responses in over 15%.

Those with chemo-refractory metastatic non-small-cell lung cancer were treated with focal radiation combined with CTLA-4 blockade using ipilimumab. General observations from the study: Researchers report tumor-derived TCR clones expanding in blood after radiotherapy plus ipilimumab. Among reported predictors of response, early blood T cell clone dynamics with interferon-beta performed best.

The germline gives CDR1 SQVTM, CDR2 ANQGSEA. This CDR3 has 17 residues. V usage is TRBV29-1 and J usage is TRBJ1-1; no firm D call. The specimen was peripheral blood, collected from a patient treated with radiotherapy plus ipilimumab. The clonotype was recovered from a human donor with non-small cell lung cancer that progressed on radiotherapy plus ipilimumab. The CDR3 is CRASRPSLYSMNTEAFF. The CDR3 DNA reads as TGCAGAGCCAGTCGCCCGAGTCTCTATTCCATGAACACTGAAGCTTTCTTT.